This T cell receptor beta chain was recorded in a study of T cell responses to AZD1222 COVID-19 vaccine. Assay used: immunoSEQ multiplex PCR; TCRdb lists only in-frame clones, some missing. The repertoire has around 50,000 clones, about 90% of them found once; the top ten carry 16%. The junction had 4 bases not matched to a gene; V was cut back by 3 bases and J by 7 bases. The CDR3 has 14 amino acids. Looked up from germline, CDR1 is MDHEN and CDR2 is SYDVKM. Details on this clone: The same CDR3 can be traced to other DNA sequences in this sample.

The chain joins TRBV28 to TRBJ1-5; 9 bases are a match to TRBD1. This specimen was peripheral blood, taken on day 0 of AZD1222 vaccination. The sequence derives from an adult in good health. The CDR3 region has the DNA TGTGCCAGCAGTTTGACAGGGGGAGGACAGCCCCAGCATTTT. It specifies CASSLTGGGQPQHF.